The source of this T cell receptor (beta chain) is a study of shared clonotypes between healthy human individuals. This CDR3 contains 12 residues. V shed 0 bases and J shed 5 bases, with 5 bases lying between them. Germline CDR1 GTSNPN, CDR2 SVGIG (reference sequence). Subsets obtained from CD4+ cells comprised CD45RA+ naive and CD45RA-negative memory cells. TCRdb's copy holds only in-frame clones and misses some; the assay was immunoSEQ multiplex PCR. The table lists about 1 million clones, 75% of them singletons. This chain joins TRBV30 and TRBJ2-1; D is ambiguous. The sample comprised memory CD4+ T cells sorted from blood. Regarding subset: CD45RA-negative fraction. The source of this sequence is a man aged 18 to 29 in good health. The CDR3 sequence: CAWSVRNNEQFF. The CDR3 DNA reads TGTGCCTGGAGTGTACGGAACAATGAGCAGTTCTTC. The variable domain in full, with the rest retrieved from reference TRBV30 and TRBJ2-1, is SQTIHQWPATLVQPVGSPLSLECTVEGTSNPNLYWYRQAAGRGLQLLFYSVGIGQISSEVPQNLSASRPQDRQFILSSKKLLLSDSGFYLCAWSVRNNEQFFGPGTRLTVL.